This TCR beta chain was captured by sequencing in a study of radiation and T cells in renal cell carcinoma (dated by TCRdb to 2020 to 2021). Concerning the study at large: In total, roughly 51 samples underwent TCR beta sequencing: 25 or so tumors plus 27 peripheral blood samples. Across all 50 or so samples, 4 million or so unique CDR3 nucleotide sequences encoding 2 million to 3 million unique CDR3 amino acid sequences were identified.

The research as a whole found: With a single-armed trial design, the study had no way to address how radiation dose or scheduling affects the TCR repertoire. Because no pretreatment tumor biopsies were available, whether clonotypes were present in the tumor at baseline could not be determined. Top tumor clonotypes rose in blood from baseline to 2 weeks post-radiation, then contracted by 4 weeks, suggesting transient expansion of tumor-resident clones. Because only small tumor regions of 0.9 to 1 g were available, the study did not capture intratumoral heterogeneity. TCR clonality was higher in irradiated tumors than in controls, as the top 100 clonotypes made up an average of roughly 54% of the repertoire in irradiated tumors compared with 43% in nephrectomy-only tumors. Compared with control tumors, irradiated tumors had a greater number of dominant CDR3 motifs, and these motifs made up a bigger portion of the repertoire.

The time point label for this specimen denotes: tumor resected at nephrectomy. The sample's treatment or condition, from its label and the paper: 15 Gy SBRT to primary tumor, nephrectomy 4 weeks later. The samples were obtained from a clinical trial, where primary renal cell carcinomas were treated with 15 Gy stereotactic body radiation therapy and then removed by nephrectomy 4 weeks afterward. Every patient's renal cell carcinoma showed clear cell pathology. Tumor processing involved mechanical dissociation, digestion with collagenase/hyaluronidase at 37 degrees C, handling in gentleMACS C tubes, and storage in liquid nitrogen. Genomic DNA for TCR sequencing was prepared using the QIAamp DNA Blood Mini Kit (Qiagen). Samples were included in the analyses only if all quality control checks were passed. Turning to this clone: Its antigen is currently not known. Per-base quality was not reported, and no clone a single base away is much larger than it.

TCR beta libraries were generated from genomic DNA with the immunoSEQ kit, following the manufacturer's recommendations. To prepare the libraries, a first multiplex PCR with proprietary primers was run, followed by a second PCR that added unique barcodes, and a bead cleanup was done after each round. Each sample batch included a kit-provided positive control reaction and a negative control reaction. The final libraries were assessed on an Agilent 4200 TapeStation D1000 ScreenTape, pooled by volume, and quantified by qPCR. Sequencing was performed on an Illumina NextSeq500 using a MidOutput 150-cycle cartridge, with 156 Read1 cycles, 15 Index1 cycles, and the kit custom primers. The pooled library was loaded at around 1 pM with an approximately 20% PhiX control spike-in. On the authors' methods: The vendor-processed data were analyzed in R, and a clonotype was defined as all T cells that share the same CDR3 nucleotide sequence. In the clone abundance analyses, frequencies were normalized to the 10,000 most abundant clones in each sample. Public T cell clones, which averaged fewer than five per sample, were removed prior to analysis. ImmunoMap was used for dominant motif analysis with the PAM10 matrix, a gap penalty of 30, and a homology threshold of 0.3, and any motif reaching a cumulative frequency of at least 0.01 was considered dominant. An abundance difference of at least 32-fold between compartments was the criterion for calling clonotypes tumor-enriched or baseline blood-enriched. The Baroni-Urbani and Buser coefficient was used to measure tumor-blood repertoire similarity, and groups were compared with two-tailed Wilcoxon tests in R. The table was pulled from immuneACCESS by TCRdb, which kept in-frame rearrangements only. Such tables lose some clones; where checked, under half of the loss comes from unresolved V genes, and the rest has no known cause. D and trimming come from the DNA, and the V and J calls and clone size come from that table. The sample table holds fewer than 20,000 clones, of which 50% to 70% were seen once. Roughly 12% of the sample goes to the ten largest clones.

V ends up 3 bases short and J 4 bases short, with an unmatched junction base count of 2. From the cysteine through the phenylalanine, the CDR3 covers 14 amino acids. Only CDR3 DNA is held: 42 bases, read in frame from base 1. CDR1 is given as GTSNPN and CDR2 as SVGIG, both from the germline V gene (reference sequence). The origin of this receptor is a man aged 50 or older with renal cell carcinoma. This specimen consisted of tumor tissue, obtained from a patient whose treatment included radiotherapy and nephrectomy. The V and J genes are TRBV30 and TRBJ2-3, with 12 bases in between that match TRBD2. At the DNA level, the sequence is TGTGCCTGGAGACTAGCGGGGGGAGCAGATACGCAGTATTTT. The resulting protein is CAWRLAGGADTQYF.